A single sample gave rise to the 15 T cell receptor beta chains below, sequenced in a study of blood T cell repertoires in COVID-19. Measured with immunoSEQ multiplex PCR; TCRdb has only the in-frame clones, and not every one. Of 44,000 or so clones in the sample, approximately 83% were seen once. The sample taken for sequencing was peripheral blood. These receptors were collected from a man aged 80 or over in a cohort sampled during active COVID-19.

V usage is TRBV27 and J usage is TRBJ1-2; 8 bases agree with TRBD1. V lost 5 bases, J lost 7 bases, and 6 bases stayed unmatched. Germline V gene lookup returns CDR1 MNHEY and CDR2 SMNVEV (reference sequence). The CDR3 runs to 13 residues. The CDR3 nucleotides read TGTGCCAGCAGTGGAACAGGGGGACTTGGCTACACCTTC. Its translation: CASSGTGGLGYTF.

The CDR3, as DNA: TGTGCCAGCAGCTTATTTTCCGGGACAGGAGAAGCTTTCTTT. It yields the protein CASSLFSGTGEAFF. V and J are TRBV7-9 and TRBJ1-1; TRBD1 matches 8 bases. The CDR3 is made up of 14 amino acids. V lost 2 bases and J lost 8; bases outside the gene matches: 7. Germline V gene sequence: CDR1 SEHNR, CDR2 FQNEAQ (reference sequence).

V gene TRBV29-1 combines with J gene TRBJ1-1; unclear D gene. V lost 3 bases and J 5 bases, leaving 13 bases between the germline ends. CDR3 length: 13 residues. The germline gives CDR1 SQVTM, CDR2 ANQGSEA. The CDR3 protein is CSVDNAGRTEAFF. In DNA form, the CDR3 reads TGCAGCGTTGACAACGCTGGGAGAACTGAAGCTTTCTTT.

The chain employs TRBV10-1 and TRBJ1-1; a weak D match, TRBD1 (5 bases). Germline CDR1 reads WNHNN; CDR2 reads SYGVQD (reference sequence). V lost 3 bases, J lost 1 base, and 15 bases lay in between. This CDR3 spans 16 amino acids. CDR3 in DNA: TGCGCCAGCAGTGAATTCCGAAGGGGCAAGAACACTGAAGCTTTCTTT. Encoded protein: CASSEFRRGKNTEAFF.

This clone has more than one count but fewer than ten. V usage is TRBV11-2 and J usage is TRBJ2-7, with D perhaps TRBD1 (5 bases). Germline CDR1 reads SGHAT; CDR2 reads FQNNGV. Trimming shortened V by 7 bases and J by 4 bases, and 20 bases separated the two germline ends. The length of the CDR3 is 15 residues. The CDR3 region is CASILGAGKTYEQYF. Written as DNA, the CDR3 is TGTGCCAGCATCCTTGGTGCAGGGAAAACTTACGAGCAGTACTTC. Variable domain in full (rest from reference TRBV11-2 and TRBJ2-7): EAGVAQSPRYKIIEKRQSVAFWCNPISGHATLYWYQQILGQGPKLLIQFQNNGVVDDSQLPKDRFSAERLKGVDSTLKIQPAKLEDSAVYLCASILGAGKTYEQYFGPGTRLTVT.

This rearrangement joins TRBV3-1 (or the pseudogene TRBV3-2) to TRBJ1-3; D is uncertain. The CDR3 spans 12 residues. Germline V gives CDR1 LGHDT, CDR2 YNNKEL (reference sequence). Trimming took off 4 bases at V and 2 bases at J, with 3 bases between the two ends. The CDR3 reads CASSPTGNTIYF. The CDR3 nucleotides are TGTGCCAGCAGCCCAACTGGAAACACCATATATTTT.

This chain links TRBV6-6 with TRBJ1-1; TRBD1 matches at 7 bases. Germline V CDR1 and CDR2: MNHNY, SVGAGI (reference sequence). The CDR3 is 14 residues long. V shed 6 bases and J 0 bases; nucleotides not matched to a gene: 4. CDR3 bases: TGTGCCAGCAGCCTCGGGACAGTGAACACTGAAGCTTTCTTT. Protein sequence: CASSLGTVNTEAFF.

The rearrangement links TRBV2 to TRBJ1-5; perhaps TRBD1 as D (5 bases). V gave up 6 bases and J gave up 3 bases, with 15 bases separating them. In germline, CDR1 is SNHLY, CDR2 FYNNEI. The CDR3 consists of 15 residues. The chain's CDR3 is CASSNQGKANQPQHF. The CDR3 DNA sequence: TGTGCCAGCAGCAACCAGGGAAAAGCCAATCAGCCCCAGCATTTT.

The chain uses TRBV10-2 and TRBJ2-3; 9 positions agree with TRBD2. V was pared by 2 bases and J by 3 bases, with 3 bases of the junction left unmatched. The CDR3 has 15 amino acids. Germline CDR1 is WSHSY and CDR2 is SAAADI. The CDR3 sequence: CASSEGLAGTDTQYF. CDR3 bases: TGCGCCAGCAGTGAGGGGCTAGCGGGAACAGATACGCAGTATTTT.

CDR3 loop: CASSFERQGSGANVLTF. CDR3 DNA: TGTGCCAGCAGCTTCGAAAGACAGGGATCTGGGGCCAACGTCCTGACTTTC. J is TRBJ2-6 and V is TRBV7-9; 7 bases are a match to TRBD1. This CDR3 is built from 17 residues. J was trimmed by 1 base and V by 3 bases; bases with no gene match: 6. CDR1 SEHNR and CDR2 FQNEAQ come from the germline V gene (reference sequence).

The V call is TRBV6-6, the J call TRBJ2-1; 15 positions match TRBD2. V lost 6 bases and J lost 8; bases outside the gene matches: 8. Germline CDR1 is MNHNY and CDR2 is SVGAGI (reference sequence). There are 16 residues in the CDR3. The CDR3 protein is CASSNPGLAGGYEQFF. The CDR3 DNA reads TGTGCCAGCAGCAACCCGGGACTAGCGGGAGGCTATGAGCAGTTCTTC.

The J gene is TRBJ1-6, the V gene TRBV7-2; perhaps TRBD1 as D (5 bases). Trimming removed 6 bases at V and 7 bases at J, with 16 bases between. This CDR3 comprises 15 residues. Germline V gene lookup returns CDR1 SGHTA and CDR2 FQGNSA. In DNA form, the CDR3 reads TGTGCCAGCAGGACCGGAACAGGTGGAAATTCACCCCTCCACTTT. Amino acids: CASRTGTGGNSPLHF. Full variable domain (remainder filled in from reference TRBV7-2 and TRBJ1-6): GAGVSQSPSNKVTEKGKDVELRCDPISGHTALYWYRQSLGQGLEFLIYFQGNSAPDKSGLPSDRFSAERTGGSVSTLTIQRTQQEDSAVYLCASRTGTGGNSPLHFGNGTRLTVT.

This clone was detected only a few times. The rearrangement joins TRBV6-1 to TRBJ1-1, with 8 bases that match TRBD1. The CDR3 is 17 residues long. Germline CDR1 reads MNHNS; CDR2 reads SASEGT. V shed 6 bases and J 6 bases; nucleotides not matched to a gene: 18. The CDR3 region has the DNA TGTGCCAGCAGAGAACGGCAGGGGGCTCCCGCGAGCGCTGAAGCTTTCTTT. Protein sequence: CASRERQGAPASAEAFF.

This chain connects TRBV28 to TRBJ2-3; 8 nucleotides line up with TRBD1. J lost 9 bases, V lost 3 bases, and 8 bases had no gene match. The CDR3 covers 14 residues. CDR1 is MDHEN and CDR2 is SYDVKM in the germline V gene. CDR3 sequence: CASSLAGQAMTQYF. The CDR3 nucleotides read TGTGCCAGCAGTTTGGCGGGACAGGCAATGACGCAGTATTTT.

This clone has more than one count but fewer than ten. The rearrangement uses TRBV11-2 and TRBJ1-4; D is unresolved. The V and J ends lost 1 base and 0 bases respectively, with 9 bases between them. The CDR3 covers 16 residues. Germline lookup yields CDR1 SGHAT and CDR2 FQNNGV. CDR3 sequence (DNA): TGTGCCAGCAGCTTAGGATTGGCCCCAACTAATGAAAAACTGTTTTTT. As protein: CASSLGLAPTNEKLFF.